This T cell receptor beta chain was profiled in a study of blood T cell repertoires in COVID-19 (TCRdb year 2020). For context, the study as a whole: Samples from collaborators originated in the United States, Italy and Spain and spanned both the acute and convalescent phases of COVID-19. The prospective study material was composed of cDNA or gDNA derived from T cells, B-cell-depleted T cells, or PBMCs. The dataset comprised deeply sampled blood TCRbeta repertoires from subjects exposed to, actively infected with, or recovered from COVID-19. The repertoires were released in a freely available public database intended as a resource for research on the immune response to SARS-CoV-2. Samples came from the ongoing ImmuneRACE study (first 160 participants) plus 1,254 subjects from 6 global collaborators. A de-identified subject ID, COVID-19 status, age in years and sex were almost always included in the sample metadata. Where available, HLA class I and class II types were taken from metadata supplied by the sample provider and were not determined by assay-based typing.

The investigation overall reported the following: The amount of clinical and demographic metadata varied by source and participant and was provided uncurated.

Collaborating institutions collected whole blood in K2EDTA tubes following their own protocols. For TCRbeta analysis, collaborator samples were shipped as frozen whole blood, as isolated PBMCs, or as DNA extracted from either sample type. A remark on this clone: The antigen this receptor binds is unknown. Base quality data are lacking; no much larger clone is found one base away.

The immunoSEQ Assay, a bias-controlled multiplex PCR, was used to amplify TCRbeta CDR3 regions from genomic DNA. Concerning the study's data processing: Nucleated cell counts per sample were estimated from amplification of reference gene primers within the assay. To quantify the absolute abundance of each unique TCRbeta CDR3 rearrangement, sequence reads were collapsed and filtered. For each sample, productive Simpson clonality was calculated by taking the square root of Simpson's diversity index across productive rearrangements. TCRdb obtained this table from immuneACCESS and retained in-frame rearrangements with V and J assigned. These tables miss some clones; where compared with another copy, unresolved V genes account for less than half of the shortfall, and the remainder is unexplained. The V and J calls and clone size are taken from that table; D and trimming were inferred from the DNA. Within this sample are some 45,000 clones, with around 85% of them counted one time only. Clones ranked in the top ten supply about a tenth of the sample.

This clonotype was sampled from a human donor in a cohort sampled during active COVID-19. Sequencing was performed on peripheral blood.

The CDR3: CASSTDRTAGGSPLHF. The DNA is TGTGCCAGTAGTACAGACCGGACAGCCGGAGGTTCACCCCTCCACTTT. The receptor chain draws on TRBV19 and TRBJ1-6; a weak D assignment points to TRBD1 (6 bases agree). V sheds 4 bases and J sheds 9 bases, leaving 19 bases between their ends. From a lookup of the germline V gene (reference sequence), CDR1 and CDR2 are LNHDA and SQIVND. The CDR3 starts with the cysteine, ends with the phenylalanine, and has 16 residues. The kept DNA is CDR3 alone, 48 bases in frame from the first base.